This TCR beta chain derives from a study of T cell changes during pregnancy in multiple sclerosis. Germline trimming cut 3 bases from V and 8 bases from J; bases unmatched to any gene: 7. Looked up from germline, CDR1 is SEHNR and CDR2 is FQNEAQ (reference sequence). This CDR3 comprises 14 residues. The method was immunoSEQ multiplex PCR; TCRdb's version includes in-frame clones alone and lacks a portion of them. The table lists under 50,000 clones, around 89% of them singletons. The clonotype was recovered from a female donor with multiple sclerosis, enrolled in a pregnancy study. This chain uses TRBV7-9 with TRBJ1-2; 9 nucleotides line up with TRBD1. The sequencing here drew on CD4+ T cells from peripheral blood mononuclear cells, taken after pregnancy. CDR3: CASSFTGGASGYTF. CDR3 bases: TGTGCCAGCAGCTTTACAGGGGGCGCGAGCGGCTACACCTTC. The entire variable domain, with the rest obtained from reference TRBV7-9 and TRBJ1-2, is as follows: DTGVSQNPRHKITKRGQNVTFRCDPISEHNRLYWYRQTLGQGPEFLTYFQNEAQLEKSRLLSDRFSAERPKGSFSTLEIQRTEQGDSAMYLCASSFTGGASGYTFGSGTRLTVV.